This T cell receptor beta chain emerged from a study of OX40 agonist ivuxolimab in advanced cancers. Germline CDR1 reads LNHDA; CDR2 reads SQIVND (reference sequence). There are 16 residues in the CDR3. Trimming took off 1 base at V and 7 bases at J, with 17 bases between the two ends. The protocol was immunoSEQ multiplex PCR, while the TCRdb copy is restricted to in-frame clones and leaves out a portion. The data show about 70,000 clones, around 90% seen once. The source material was CD4+ or CD8+ T cells sorted from blood, sampled in a trial of the OX40 agonist ivuxolimab. The chain has TRBV19 and TRBJ1-5; D ambiguous. The TCR originated in an adult with an advanced solid tumor such as melanoma, head and neck, liver or kidney cancer. The chain's CDR3 is CASSIGGASQGQPQHF. The CDR3 region has the DNA TGTGCCAGTAGTATAGGGGGAGCTTCCCAAGGGCAGCCCCAGCATTTT.